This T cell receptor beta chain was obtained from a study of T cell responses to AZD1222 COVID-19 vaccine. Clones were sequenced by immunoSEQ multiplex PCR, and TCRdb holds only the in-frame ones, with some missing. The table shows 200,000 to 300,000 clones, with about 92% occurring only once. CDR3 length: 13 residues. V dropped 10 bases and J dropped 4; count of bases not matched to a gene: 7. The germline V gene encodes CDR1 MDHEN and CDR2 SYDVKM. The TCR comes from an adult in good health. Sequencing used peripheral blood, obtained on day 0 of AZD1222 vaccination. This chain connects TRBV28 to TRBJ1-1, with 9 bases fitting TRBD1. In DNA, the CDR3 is TGTGCCACCAAACGGACAGGGGCCACTGAAGCTTTCTTT. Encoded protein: CATKRTGATEAFF.